This entry concerns a single T cell receptor (beta chain). Its antigen is undetermined. Unique molecular identifiers were incorporated when the TCRbeta library was constructed. Via MiXCR, TCRdb re-called the PCR reads, giving one row per CDR3 protein. The sample holds about 580,000 distinct CDR3 sequences, 27% seen once. This entry is derived from a study of T-cell reconstitution after alpha-beta-depleted transplantation in children. Study-level points and caveats: It was newly produced T cells that mostly accounted for T-cell counts and diversity one year after transplant.

From germline, CDR1 is MNHEY and CDR2 SVGAGI. The CDR3 covers 16 residues. V shed 0 bases and J shed 9 bases, with 18 bases lying between them. Here the sequenced sample was PBMCs, taken before TCRalphabeta/CD19-depleted stem cell transplant. This rearrangement joins TRBV6-5 to TRBJ2-1; maybe TRBD2 (6 bases). The sequence was collected from a boy less than two years old with Wiskott-Aldrich syndrome, due to receive a stem cell transplant. This CDR3 reads CASSYSVASGSAEQFF. The CDR3 nucleotides are TGTGCCAGCAGTTACTCAGTTGCAAGCGGGTCTGCTGAGCAGTTCTTC.